The clone carrying this T cell receptor beta chain was seen ten or more times. This entry is derived from a study of regulatory T cells in long-lasting Graves disease. iRepertoire HTBI primers and Arm-PCR of CDR3 regions built TCR beta libraries. TCRdb re-analysed the multiplex PCR reads in MiXCR, keeping a single row per CDR3 protein. The sample consists of hundreds of thousands of distinct CDR3 sequences, around 17% of them appearing once. The CDR3 is made up of 15 amino acids. The germline V and J ends were trimmed by 1 base and 0 bases, with 9 bases remaining between them. Germline V gives CDR1 LGHNA, CDR2 YNFKEQ. Regarding time point: newly diagnosed GD, antithyroid drugs for less than 3 months. Extracted PBMC RNA gave rise to the TCR library. In addition, the sample was reused for a study of T cells in Graves' hyperthyroidism and ophthalmopathy. From that second work: The patients, who ranged from 18 to 65 in age, presented with newly diagnosed hyperthyroidism lasting under 2 months. TCR CDR3 underwent first-round RT-PCR with the HTBI primer set.

The rearrangement uses TRBV4-2 and TRBJ2-5; no clear D. Sequences were derived from peripheral blood mononuclear cells (PBMCs), sampled at new diagnosis, from a patient treated with antithyroid drugs. The sequence was obtained from a woman aged 25 to 39 with Graves disease. The CDR3 sequence: CASSQAAVDQETQYF. The DNA of the CDR3 is TGTGCCAGCAGCCAAGCGGCGGTCGACCAAGAGACCCAGTACTTC.